The clone carrying this T cell receptor beta chain appeared a few times. The target antigen is unknown. Study-wide points: Tumor Treg TCRs overlapped most with tumor naive CD4+ cells.

Full-length variable regions came from constant-region reverse primers plus semi-nested Nested Universal Primer A PCR. TCRdb reprocessed the 5' RACE reads via MiXCR and lists one record per CDR3 protein. The table includes 45,000 to 55,000 distinct CDR3 sequences, roughly a quarter detected once. The source of this sequence is a female donor with breast cancer. The material sequenced was tumor-infiltrating naive CD4+ T cells sorted from the breast tumor. Sample subset: naive CD4+ T cells, CD4+CD45RA+CD25-.

The CDR3 reads CSARGSVFSQYF. The DNA of the CDR3 is TGCAGTGCTAGAGGATCAGTTTTCTCGCAGTATTTT. This chain connects TRBV20-1 to TRBJ2-3; D is unresolved. The V and J ends lost 1 base and 10 bases respectively, with 12 bases between them. The CDR3 contains 12 residues. Germline CDR1 DFQATT, CDR2 SNEGSKA (reference sequence).